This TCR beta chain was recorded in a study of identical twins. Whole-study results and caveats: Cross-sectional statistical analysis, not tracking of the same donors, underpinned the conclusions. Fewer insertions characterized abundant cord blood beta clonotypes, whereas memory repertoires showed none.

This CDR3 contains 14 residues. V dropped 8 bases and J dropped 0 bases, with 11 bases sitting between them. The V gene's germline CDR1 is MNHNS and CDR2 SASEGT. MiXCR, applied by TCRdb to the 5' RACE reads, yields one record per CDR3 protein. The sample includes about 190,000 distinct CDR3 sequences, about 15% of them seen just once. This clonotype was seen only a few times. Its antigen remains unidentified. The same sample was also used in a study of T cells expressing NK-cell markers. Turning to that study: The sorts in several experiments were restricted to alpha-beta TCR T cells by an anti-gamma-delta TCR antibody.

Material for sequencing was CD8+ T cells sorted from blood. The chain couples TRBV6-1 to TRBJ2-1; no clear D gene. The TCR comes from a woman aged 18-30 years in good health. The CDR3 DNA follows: TGTGCCAGCGCATTTGAGAGCTCCTACAATGAGCAGTTCTTC. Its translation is CASAFESSYNEQFF.